The following is a T cell receptor beta chain sequence with its context. Its specificity is not known. Assay used: immunoSEQ multiplex PCR; TCRdb lists only in-frame clones, some missing. Of 45,000 to 50,000 clones in the sample, 86% were seen once. The data derive from a study of T cells in localized non-small cell lung cancer. Study-wide results and caveats: Higher blood T cell density tracked longer overall survival.

Per germline, CDR1 MNHEY and CDR2 SMNVEV (reference sequence). The CDR3 covers 12 residues. V was clipped by 5 bases and J by 7 bases, with 8 bases between them. The receptor's source is a man aged 40-75 years with stage II lung adenocarcinoma. The chain uses TRBV27 and TRBJ2-2; D remains unclear. This material consisted of PBMCs, taken before any cancer treatment. The CDR3 loop is CASSLGIGELFF. As DNA, the CDR3 is TGTGCCAGCAGTCTGGGGATCGGGGAGCTGTTTTTT.